The 7 T cell receptor beta chains reported below all come from one sample, sequenced in a study of STAT5B mutations in CD4+ large granular lymphocyte leukemia. Produced via immunoSEQ multiplex PCR; TCRdb's table is partial and in-frame only. The sample records about 32,000 clones, roughly nine tenths being singletons. Sequenced material: CD4+ T cells from blood buffy coats. The receptors come from a human donor in good health.

The chain couples TRBV19 to TRBJ2-2, with 7 bases aligning to TRBD2. V was pared by 4 bases and J by 6 bases, with 11 bases of the junction left unmatched. The germline V gene has CDR1 LNHDA and CDR2 SQIVND (reference sequence). The CDR3 runs 16 residues. CDR3 nucleotide sequence: TGTGCCAGTAGTACCAGCGGGATAGGCGGCGCCGGGGAGCTGTTTTTT. As protein: CASSTSGIGGAGELFF.

J is TRBJ2-1 and V is TRBV6-1; 7 nucleotides agree with TRBD2. The germline CDR1 and CDR2 sequences are MNHNS and SASEGT. J lost 2 bases, V lost 5 bases, and 3 bases had no gene match. The CDR3 is 14 amino acids. CDR3 in amino acids: CASSLSGTYNEQFF. As DNA, the CDR3 is TGTGCCAGCAGTTTGAGCGGGACCTACAATGAGCAGTTCTTC.

The CDR3 protein is CASSIGAVTPYEQYF. The CDR3, as DNA: TGTGCCAGTAGTATAGGTGCCGTAACTCCCTACGAGCAGTACTTC. The chain uses TRBV19 and TRBJ2-7; D call uncertain. CDR3 length: 15 residues. V was clipped by 1 base and J by 2 bases, with 12 bases between them. CDR1 and CDR2 from the germline V gene are LNHDA and SQIVND (reference sequence).

The rearrangement uses TRBV28 and TRBJ1-2; 8 nucleotides line up with TRBD1. The V gene end was trimmed by 10 bases and the J gene end by 3 bases; junction bases not matched to a gene: 7. The CDR3 length is 13 residues. Germline lookup yields CDR1 MDHEN and CDR2 SYDVKM. Here the CDR3 DNA reads TGTGCCACCTTGGACAGGGCAGACTATGGCTACACCTTC. Its protein is CATLDRADYGYTF.

The chain couples TRBV7-2 to TRBJ1-1; D is unresolved. The length of the CDR3 is 13 residues. The V end lost 0 bases, the J end lost 1 base, and 3 bases lay between the germline ends. The V gene's germline CDR1 is SGHTA and CDR2 FQGNSA. This CDR3 reads CASSLAPNTEAFF. CDR3 sequence (DNA): TGTGCCAGCAGCTTAGCCCCGAACACTGAAGCTTTCTTT.

The V and J genes are TRBV19 and TRBJ2-1; 10 bases map to TRBD2. After removal of 0 bases from V and 9 bases from J, the junction contained 5 bases not matched to a gene. This CDR3 contains 15 residues. Germline-derived CDR1 and CDR2 are LNHDA and SQIVND (reference sequence). CDR3 amino acids: CASSIEVTSGAEQFF. DNA of the CDR3: TGTGCCAGTAGTATAGAAGTTACTAGCGGGGCTGAGCAGTTCTTC.

The rearrangement links TRBV28 to TRBJ1-2; tentative D call: TRBD1 (5 bases). Trimming took 8 bases from V and 7 from J, leaving 17 bases between them. The CDR3 sequence is 13 residues long. Germline V CDR1 and CDR2: MDHEN, SYDVKM. Here the CDR3 DNA reads TGTGCCAGCGGGGATCAGGGTTTCGGTGGCTACACCTTC. Residues: CASGDQGFGGYTF.